This T cell receptor (beta chain) was recovered during a study of blood T cell repertoires in COVID-19. At the level of the study: Two negative PCRs, clearance, or symptom resolution were required of recovered Cohort 3 donors.

The CDR3 has 12 amino acids. The germline V gene encodes CDR1 SGHRS and CDR2 YFSETQ. Deletions cut 2 bases from V and 4 bases from J, with 5 bases between. Libraries were prepared by immunoSEQ multiplex PCR; TCRdb keeps only in-frame clonotypes and omits some of them. This table holds about 170,000 clones, roughly 85% found once. Sequenced material: PBMCs or T cells enriched from blood (not recorded which). This receptor was obtained from a woman between 70 and 85 years old in a cohort exposed to, infected with or recovered from COVID-19 (not recorded which). The V call is TRBV5-1, the J call TRBJ2-3; unclear D gene. The CDR3 region is CASSFFSDTQYF. DNA for the CDR3: TGCGCCAGCAGCTTTTTCTCAGATACGCAGTATTTT.